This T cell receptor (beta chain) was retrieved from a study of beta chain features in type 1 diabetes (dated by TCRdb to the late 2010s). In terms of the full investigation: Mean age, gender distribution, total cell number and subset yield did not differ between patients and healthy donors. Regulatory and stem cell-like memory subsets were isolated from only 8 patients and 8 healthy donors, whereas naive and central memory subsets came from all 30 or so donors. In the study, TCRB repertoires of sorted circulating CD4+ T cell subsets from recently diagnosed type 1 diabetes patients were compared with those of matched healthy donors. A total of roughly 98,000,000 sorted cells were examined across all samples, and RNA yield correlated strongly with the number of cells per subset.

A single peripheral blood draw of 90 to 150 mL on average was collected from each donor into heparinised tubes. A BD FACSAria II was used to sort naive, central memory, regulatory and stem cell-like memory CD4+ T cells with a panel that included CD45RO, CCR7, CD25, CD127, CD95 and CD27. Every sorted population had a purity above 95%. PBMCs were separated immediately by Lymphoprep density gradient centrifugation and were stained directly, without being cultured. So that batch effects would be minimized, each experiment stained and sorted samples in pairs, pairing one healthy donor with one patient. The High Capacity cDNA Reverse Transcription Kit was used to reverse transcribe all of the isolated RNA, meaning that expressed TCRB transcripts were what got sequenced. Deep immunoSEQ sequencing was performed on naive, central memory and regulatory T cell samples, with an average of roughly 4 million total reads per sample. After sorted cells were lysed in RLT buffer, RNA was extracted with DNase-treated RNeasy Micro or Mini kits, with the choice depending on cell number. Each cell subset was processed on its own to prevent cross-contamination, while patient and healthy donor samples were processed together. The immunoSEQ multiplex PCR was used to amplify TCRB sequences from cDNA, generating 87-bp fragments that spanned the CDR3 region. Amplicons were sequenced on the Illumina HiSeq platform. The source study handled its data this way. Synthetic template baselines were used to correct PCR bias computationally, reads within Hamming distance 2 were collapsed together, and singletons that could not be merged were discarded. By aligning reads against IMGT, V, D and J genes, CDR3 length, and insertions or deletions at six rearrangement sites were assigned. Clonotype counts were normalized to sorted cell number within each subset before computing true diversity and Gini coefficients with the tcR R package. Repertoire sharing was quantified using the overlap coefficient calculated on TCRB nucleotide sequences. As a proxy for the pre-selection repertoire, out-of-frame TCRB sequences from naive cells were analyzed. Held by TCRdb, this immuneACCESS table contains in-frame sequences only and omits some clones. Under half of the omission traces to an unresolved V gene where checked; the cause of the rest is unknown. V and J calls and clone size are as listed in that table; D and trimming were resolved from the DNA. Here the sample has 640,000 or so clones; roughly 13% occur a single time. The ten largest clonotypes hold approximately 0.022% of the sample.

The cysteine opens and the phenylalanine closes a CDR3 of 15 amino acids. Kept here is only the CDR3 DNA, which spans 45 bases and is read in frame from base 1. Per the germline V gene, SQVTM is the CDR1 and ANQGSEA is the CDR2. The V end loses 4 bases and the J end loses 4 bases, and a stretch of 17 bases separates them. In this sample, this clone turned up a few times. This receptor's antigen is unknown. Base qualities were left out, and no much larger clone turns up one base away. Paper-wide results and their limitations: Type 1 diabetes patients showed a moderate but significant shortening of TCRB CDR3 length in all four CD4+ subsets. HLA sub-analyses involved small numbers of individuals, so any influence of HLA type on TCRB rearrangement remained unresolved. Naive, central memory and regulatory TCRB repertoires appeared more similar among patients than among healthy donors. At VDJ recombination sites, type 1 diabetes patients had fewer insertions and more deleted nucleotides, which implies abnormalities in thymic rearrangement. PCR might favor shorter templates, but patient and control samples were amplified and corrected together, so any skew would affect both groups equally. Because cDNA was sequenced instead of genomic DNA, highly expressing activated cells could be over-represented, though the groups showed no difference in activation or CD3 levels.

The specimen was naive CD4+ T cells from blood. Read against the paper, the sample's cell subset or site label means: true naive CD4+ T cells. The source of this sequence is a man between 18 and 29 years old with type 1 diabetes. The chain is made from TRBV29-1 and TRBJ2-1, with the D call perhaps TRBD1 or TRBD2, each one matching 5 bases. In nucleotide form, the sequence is TGCAGCGTTGGTTGGGGGACCGAATCGTACAATGAGCAGTTCTTC. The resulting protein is CSVGWGTESYNEQFF.